This entry is about one T cell receptor (beta chain). The data were produced by immunoSEQ multiplex PCR, yet TCRdb's version contains in-frame clones alone and is incomplete. The sample consists of under 1,100,000 clones, 65% to 75% of them appearing once. CDR3 size: 14 residues. V shed 2 bases and J shed 0 bases, with 8 bases lying between them. CDR1 and CDR2 (germline): MGHRA, YSYEKL. This sample stems from a study of shared clonotypes between healthy human individuals. The chain joins TRBV4-1 to TRBJ2-7, with D hard to call. Sequencing was done on a sample of memory CD4+ T cells sorted from blood. Subset in this sample: CD45RA-negative fraction. This sequence originates from a man between 18 and 29 years old in good health. Written as DNA, the CDR3 is TGCGCCAGCAGCCAAAGTATTGACTCCTACGAGCAGTACTTC. Its translation: CASSQSIDSYEQYF.